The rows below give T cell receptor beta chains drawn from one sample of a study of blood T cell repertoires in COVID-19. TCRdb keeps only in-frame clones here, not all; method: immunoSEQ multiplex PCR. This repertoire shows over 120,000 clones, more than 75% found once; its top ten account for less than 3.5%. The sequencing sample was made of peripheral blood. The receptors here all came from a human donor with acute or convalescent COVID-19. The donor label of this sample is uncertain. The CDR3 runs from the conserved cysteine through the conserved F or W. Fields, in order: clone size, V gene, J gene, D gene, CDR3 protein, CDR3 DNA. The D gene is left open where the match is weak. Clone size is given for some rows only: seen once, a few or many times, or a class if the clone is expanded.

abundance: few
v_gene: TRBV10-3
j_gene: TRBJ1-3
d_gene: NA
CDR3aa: CAISRSDTIYF
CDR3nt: TGTGCCATCAGTAGGAGTGACACCATATATTTT

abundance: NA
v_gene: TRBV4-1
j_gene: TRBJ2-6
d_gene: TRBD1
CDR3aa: CASSQGTGGAGANVLTF
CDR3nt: TGCGCCAGCAGCCAAGGGACAGGGGGCGCTGGGGCCAACGTCCTGACTTTC

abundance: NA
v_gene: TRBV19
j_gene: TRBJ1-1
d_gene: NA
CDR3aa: CASSRNRDTEAFF
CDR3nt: TGTGCCAGTAGCAGAAACAGGGACACTGAAGCTTTCTTT

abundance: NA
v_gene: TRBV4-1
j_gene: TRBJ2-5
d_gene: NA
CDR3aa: CASSQVTGGETQYF
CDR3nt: TGCGCCAGCAGCCAAGTAACCGGGGGAGAGACCCAGTACTTC

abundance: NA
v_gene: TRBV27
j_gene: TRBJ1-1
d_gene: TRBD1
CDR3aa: CASSGQGRDSTEAFF
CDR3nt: TGTGCCAGCAGCGGACAGGGGCGGGACTCCACTGAAGCTTTCTTT

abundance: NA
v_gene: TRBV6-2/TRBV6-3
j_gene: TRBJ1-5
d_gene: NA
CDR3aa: CASSYLSHNQPQHF
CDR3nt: TGTGCCAGCAGTTATTTAAGCCACAATCAGCCCCAGCATTTT

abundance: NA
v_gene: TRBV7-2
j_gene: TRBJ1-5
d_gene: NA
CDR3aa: CASSPLGGYQPQHF
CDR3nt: TGTGCCAGCAGCCCCTTGGGGGGGTATCAGCCCCAGCATTTT

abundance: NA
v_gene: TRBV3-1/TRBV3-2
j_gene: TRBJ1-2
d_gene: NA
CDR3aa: CASSQETVQGLHF
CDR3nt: TGTGCCAGCAGCCAAGAAACTGTACAGGGTTTGCACTTC

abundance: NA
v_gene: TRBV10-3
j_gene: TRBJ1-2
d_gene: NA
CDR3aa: CAISDLRRNYGYTF
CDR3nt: TGTGCCATCAGTGACCTCCGGAGGAACTATGGCTACACCTTC

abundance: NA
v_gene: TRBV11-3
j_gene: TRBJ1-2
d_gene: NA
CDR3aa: CASKPGYYGYTF
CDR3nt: TGTGCCAGCAAGCCGGGGTACTATGGCTACACCTTC

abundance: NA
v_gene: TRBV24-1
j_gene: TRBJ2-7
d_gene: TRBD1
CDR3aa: CATSGGTGPYEQYF
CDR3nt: TGTGCCACCAGTGGGGGGACAGGGCCCTACGAGCAGTACTTC

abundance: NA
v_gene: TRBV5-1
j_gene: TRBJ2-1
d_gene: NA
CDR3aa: CASSLAGPPRDEQFF
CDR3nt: TGCGCCAGCAGCTTGGCCGGCCCCCCCCGGGATGAGCAGTTCTTC

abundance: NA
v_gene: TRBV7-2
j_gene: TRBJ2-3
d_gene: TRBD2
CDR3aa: CASSLGPAGEQDTQYF
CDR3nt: TGTGCCAGCAGCTTAGGGCCAGCGGGGGAACAAGATACGCAGTATTTT

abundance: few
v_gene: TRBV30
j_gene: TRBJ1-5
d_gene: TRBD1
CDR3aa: CAPTGGINQPQHF
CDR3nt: TGTGCCCCCACAGGGGGGATCAATCAGCCCCAGCATTTT

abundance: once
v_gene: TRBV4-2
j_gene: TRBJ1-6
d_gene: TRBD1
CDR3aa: CASSRGTANSPLHF
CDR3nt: TGTGCCAGCAGCCGGGGGACAGCCAATTCACCCCTCCACTTT

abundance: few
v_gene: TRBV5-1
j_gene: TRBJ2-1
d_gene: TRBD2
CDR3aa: CASSLDGLAGGYNEQFF
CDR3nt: TGCGCCAGCAGCCTCGACGGACTAGCGGGGGGATACAATGAGCAGTTCTTC

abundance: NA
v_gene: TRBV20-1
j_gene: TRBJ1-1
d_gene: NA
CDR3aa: CSASYQGPDTEAFF
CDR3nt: TGCAGTGCTAGTTACCAGGGGCCGGACACTGAAGCTTTCTTT

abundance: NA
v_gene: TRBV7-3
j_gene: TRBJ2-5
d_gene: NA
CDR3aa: CASSSQGSLTETQYF
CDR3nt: TGTGCCAGCAGCTCCCAGGGGAGCTTGACGGAGACCCAGTACTTC

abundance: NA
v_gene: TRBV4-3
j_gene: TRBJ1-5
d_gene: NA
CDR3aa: CASSQDGVSRQPQHF
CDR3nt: TGCGCCAGCAGCCAAGATGGCGTTTCTAGGCAGCCCCAGCATTTT

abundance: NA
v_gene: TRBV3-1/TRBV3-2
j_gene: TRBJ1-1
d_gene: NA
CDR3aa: CASSQAGPGLEAFF
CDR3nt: TGTGCCAGCAGCCAAGCCGGTCCAGGGTTAGAGGCTTTCTTT

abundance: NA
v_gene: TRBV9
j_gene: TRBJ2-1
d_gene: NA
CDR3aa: CASSVVGEGEQFF
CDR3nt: TGTGCCAGCAGCGTAGTAGGGGAAGGGGAGCAGTTCTTC

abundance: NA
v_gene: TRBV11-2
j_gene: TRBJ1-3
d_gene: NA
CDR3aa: CASSPLRGGLSGNTIYF
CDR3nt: TGTGCCAGCAGCCCCCTTCGCGGGGGCCTCTCTGGAAACACCATATATTTT

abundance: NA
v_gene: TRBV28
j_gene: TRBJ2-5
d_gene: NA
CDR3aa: CASSSTGKQETQYF
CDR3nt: TGTGCCAGCAGTTCGACAGGAAAGCAAGAGACCCAGTACTTC

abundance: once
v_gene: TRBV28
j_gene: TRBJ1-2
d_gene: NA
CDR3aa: CASSFPTAGFYGYTF
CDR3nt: TGTGCCAGCAGCTTTCCGACAGCCGGATTTTATGGCTACACCTTC

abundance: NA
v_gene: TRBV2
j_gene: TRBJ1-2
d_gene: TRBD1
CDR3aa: CASSLDREGGYTF
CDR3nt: TGTGCCAGCAGTCTCGACAGGGAAGGAGGCTACACCTTC

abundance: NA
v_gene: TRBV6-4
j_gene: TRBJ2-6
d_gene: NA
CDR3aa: CARRTVSGANVLTF
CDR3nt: TGTGCCAGAAGAACAGTCTCTGGGGCCAACGTCCTGACTTTC

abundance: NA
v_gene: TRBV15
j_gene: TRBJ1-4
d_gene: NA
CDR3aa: CATSRDLREKLFF
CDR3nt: TGTGCCACCAGCAGAGATTTGCGTGAAAAACTGTTTTTT

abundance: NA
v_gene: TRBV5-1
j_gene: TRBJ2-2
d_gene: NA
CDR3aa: CASSLLQGSGGELFF
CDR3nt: TGCGCCAGCAGCTTGCTTCAGGGGTCGGGCGGGGAGCTGTTTTTT

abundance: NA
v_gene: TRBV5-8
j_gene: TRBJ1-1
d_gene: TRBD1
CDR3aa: CASRPRDRNMNTEAFF
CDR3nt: TGTGCCAGCAGACCCCGGGACAGAAACATGAACACTGAAGCTTTCTTT

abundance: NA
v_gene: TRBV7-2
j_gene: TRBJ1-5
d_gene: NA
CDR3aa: CASSYDRSSNQPQHF
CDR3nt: TGTGCCAGCAGCTACGACAGGAGTAGCAATCAGCCCCAGCATTTT

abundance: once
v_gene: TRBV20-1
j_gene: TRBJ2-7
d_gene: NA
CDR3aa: CSAASGYEQYF
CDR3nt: TGCAGTGCGGCATCTGGCTACGAGCAGTACTTC

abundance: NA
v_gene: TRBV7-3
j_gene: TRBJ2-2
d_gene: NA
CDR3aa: CASSLNPDSLGELFF
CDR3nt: TGTGCCAGCAGCTTAAATCCCGACAGTCTCGGGGAGCTGTTTTTT

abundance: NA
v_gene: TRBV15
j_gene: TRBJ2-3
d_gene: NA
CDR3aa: CATSRDPRAADTQYF
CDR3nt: TGTGCCACCAGCAGAGATCCCAGGGCGGCAGATACGCAGTATTTT

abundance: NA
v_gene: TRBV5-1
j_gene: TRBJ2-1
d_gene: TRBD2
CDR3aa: CASSLGTSGVYEQFF
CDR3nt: TGCGCCAGCAGCCTCGGGACTAGTGGGGTGTATGAGCAGTTCTTC

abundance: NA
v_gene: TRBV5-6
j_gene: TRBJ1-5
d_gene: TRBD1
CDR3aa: CASSSDRDQPQHF
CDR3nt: TGTGCCAGCAGCTCCGACAGGGACCAGCCCCAGCATTTT

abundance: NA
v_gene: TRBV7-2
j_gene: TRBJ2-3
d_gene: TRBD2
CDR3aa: CASSFSSGGTDTQYF
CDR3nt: TGTGCCAGCAGCTTTTCTAGCGGGGGAACAGATACGCAGTATTTT

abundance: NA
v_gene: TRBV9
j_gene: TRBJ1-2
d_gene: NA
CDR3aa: CASSVAVRSENYGYTF
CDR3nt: TGTGCCAGCAGCGTAGCTGTCAGGTCGGAAAACTATGGCTACACCTTC

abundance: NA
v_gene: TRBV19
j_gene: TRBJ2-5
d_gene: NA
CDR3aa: CASSGGFQETQYF
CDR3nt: TGTGCCAGTAGTGGCGGGTTCCAAGAGACCCAGTACTTC

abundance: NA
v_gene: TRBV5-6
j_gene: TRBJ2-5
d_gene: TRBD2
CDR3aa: CASSWTGGETQYF
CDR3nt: TGTGCCAGCAGCTGGACGGGAGGTGAGACCCAGTACTTC

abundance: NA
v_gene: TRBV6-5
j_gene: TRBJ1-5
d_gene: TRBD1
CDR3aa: CASSLQQGIKPQHF
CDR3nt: TGTGCCAGCAGTCTTCAACAGGGGATAAAGCCCCAGCATTTT

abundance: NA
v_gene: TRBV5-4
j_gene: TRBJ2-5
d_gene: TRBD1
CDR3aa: CASSWDRQETQYF
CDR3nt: TGTGCCAGCAGCTGGGACAGACAAGAGACCCAGTACTTC

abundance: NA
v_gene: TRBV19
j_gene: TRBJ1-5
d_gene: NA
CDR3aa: CASSITWETYSNQPQHF
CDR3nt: TGTGCCAGTAGTATCACTTGGGAGACCTATAGCAATCAGCCCCAGCATTTT

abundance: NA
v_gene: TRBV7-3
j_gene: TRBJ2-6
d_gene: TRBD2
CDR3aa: CASTPGGGSGANVLTF
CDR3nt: TGTGCCAGCACCCCGGGGGGGGGCTCTGGGGCCAACGTCCTGACTTTC

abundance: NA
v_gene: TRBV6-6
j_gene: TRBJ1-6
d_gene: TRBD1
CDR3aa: CASRTGGGDNSPLHF
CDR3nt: TGTGCCAGCAGGACAGGGGGAGGAGATAATTCACCCCTCCACTTT

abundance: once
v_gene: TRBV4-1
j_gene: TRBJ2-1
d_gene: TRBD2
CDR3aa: CASSRGLAGGNEQFF
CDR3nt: TGCGCCAGCAGCCGGGGACTAGCGGGAGGTAATGAGCAGTTCTTC

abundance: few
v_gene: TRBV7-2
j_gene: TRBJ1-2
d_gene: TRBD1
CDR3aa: CASSLVTGGSTGYGYTF
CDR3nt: TGTGCCAGCAGCTTAGTCACAGGGGGCTCCACGGGCTATGGCTACACCTTC

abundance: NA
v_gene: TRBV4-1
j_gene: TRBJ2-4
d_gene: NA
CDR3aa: CASSQVRDEGTKNIQYF
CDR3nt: TGCGCCAGCAGCCAAGTTCGGGATGAGGGAACCAAAAACATTCAGTACTTC

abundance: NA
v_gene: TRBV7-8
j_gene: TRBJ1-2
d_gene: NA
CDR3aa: CASSPRPGGPGYTF
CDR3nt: TGTGCCAGCAGCCCTCGCCCGGGGGGACCCGGCTACACCTTC

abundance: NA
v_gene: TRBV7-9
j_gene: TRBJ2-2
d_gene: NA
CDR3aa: CASSLAGTGELFF
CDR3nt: TGTGCCAGCAGCTTAGCCGGCACCGGGGAGCTGTTTTTT

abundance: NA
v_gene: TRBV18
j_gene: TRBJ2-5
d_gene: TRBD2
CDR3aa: CASSPRTSPKETQYF
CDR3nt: TGTGCCAGCTCACCACGGACTAGCCCGAAGGAGACCCAGTACTTC

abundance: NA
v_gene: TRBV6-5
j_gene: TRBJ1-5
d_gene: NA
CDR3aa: CASSYSAGAHRQPQHF
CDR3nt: TGTGCCAGCAGTTACTCGGCGGGGGCCCACCGGCAGCCCCAGCATTTT

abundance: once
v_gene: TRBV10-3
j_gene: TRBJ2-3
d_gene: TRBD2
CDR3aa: CAISGLAGGLVNTQYF
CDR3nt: TGTGCCATCAGCGGACTAGCGGGGGGGCTCGTGAATACGCAGTATTTT

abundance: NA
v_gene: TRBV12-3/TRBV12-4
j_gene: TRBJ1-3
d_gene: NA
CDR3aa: CASSLVQRHTIYF
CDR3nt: TGTGCCAGCAGTTTAGTACAGAGACACACCATATATTTT

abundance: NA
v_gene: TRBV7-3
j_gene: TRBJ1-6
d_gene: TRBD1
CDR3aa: CASSSGQGNSPLHF
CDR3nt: TGTGCCAGCAGCTCGGGACAGGGTAATTCACCCCTCCACTTT

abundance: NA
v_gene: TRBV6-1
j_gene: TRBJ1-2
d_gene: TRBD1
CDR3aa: CASSERGGQGLYGYTF
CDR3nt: TGTGCCAGCAGTGAAAGGGGGGGACAGGGCCTCTATGGCTACACCTTC

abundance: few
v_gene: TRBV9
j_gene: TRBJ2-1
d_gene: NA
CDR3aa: CASSVSGLSSYNEQFF
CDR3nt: TGTGCCAGCAGCGTTAGCGGACTAAGCTCCTACAATGAGCAGTTCTTC

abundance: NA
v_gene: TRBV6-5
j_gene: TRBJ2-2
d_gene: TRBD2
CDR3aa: CASSLAGGPAGELFF
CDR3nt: TGTGCCAGCAGTTTAGCGGGGGGGCCCGCCGGGGAGCTGTTTTTT